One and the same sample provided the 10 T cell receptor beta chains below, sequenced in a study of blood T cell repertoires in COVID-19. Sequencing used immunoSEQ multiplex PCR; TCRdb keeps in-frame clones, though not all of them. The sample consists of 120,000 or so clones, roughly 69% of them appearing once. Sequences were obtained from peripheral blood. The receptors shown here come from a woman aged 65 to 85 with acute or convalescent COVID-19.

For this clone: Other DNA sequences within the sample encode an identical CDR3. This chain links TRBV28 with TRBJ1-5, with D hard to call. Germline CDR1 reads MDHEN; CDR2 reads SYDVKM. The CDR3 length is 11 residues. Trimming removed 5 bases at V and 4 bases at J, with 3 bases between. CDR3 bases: TGTGCCAGCAGTCTTAATCAGCCCCAGCATTTT. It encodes CASSLNQPQHF.

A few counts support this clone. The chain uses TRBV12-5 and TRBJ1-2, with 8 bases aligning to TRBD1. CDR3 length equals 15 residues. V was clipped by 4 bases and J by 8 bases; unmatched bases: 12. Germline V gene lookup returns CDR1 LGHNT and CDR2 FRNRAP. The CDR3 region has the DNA TGTGCTAGTGGTTGGATGAGGCAGGGGGCTGGAGGCTACACCTTC. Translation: CASGWMRQGAGGYTF.

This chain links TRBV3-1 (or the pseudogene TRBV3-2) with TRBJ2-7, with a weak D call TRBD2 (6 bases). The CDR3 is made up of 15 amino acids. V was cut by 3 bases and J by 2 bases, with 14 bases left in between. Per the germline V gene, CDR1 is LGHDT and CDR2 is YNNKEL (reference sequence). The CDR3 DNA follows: TGTGCCAGCAGCCACACGTTGGGACTTCCCTACGAGCAGTACTTC. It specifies CASSHTLGLPYEQYF.

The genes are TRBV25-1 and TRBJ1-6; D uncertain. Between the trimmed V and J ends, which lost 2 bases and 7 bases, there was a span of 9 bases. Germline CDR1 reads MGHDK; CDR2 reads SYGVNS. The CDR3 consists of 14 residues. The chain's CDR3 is CASSEGGGNSPLHF. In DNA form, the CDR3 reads TGTGCCAGCAGTGAAGGCGGCGGAAATTCACCCCTCCACTTT.

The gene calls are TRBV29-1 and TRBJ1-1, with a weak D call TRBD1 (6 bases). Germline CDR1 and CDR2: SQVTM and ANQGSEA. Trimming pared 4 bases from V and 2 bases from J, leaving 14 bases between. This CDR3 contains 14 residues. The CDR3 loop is CSVVAAGDNTEAFF. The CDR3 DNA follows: TGCAGCGTTGTGGCTGCAGGGGACAACACTGAAGCTTTCTTT.

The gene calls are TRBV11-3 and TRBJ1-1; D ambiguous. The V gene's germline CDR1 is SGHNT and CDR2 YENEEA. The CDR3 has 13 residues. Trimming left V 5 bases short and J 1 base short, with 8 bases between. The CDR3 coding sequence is TGTGCCAGCAGCCCCAGACAGAACACTGAAGCTTTCTTT. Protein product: CASSPRQNTEAFF.

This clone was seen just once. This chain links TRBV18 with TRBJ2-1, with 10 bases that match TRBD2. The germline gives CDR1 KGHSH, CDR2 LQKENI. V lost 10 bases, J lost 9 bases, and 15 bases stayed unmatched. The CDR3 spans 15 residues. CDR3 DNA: TGTGCCACCCGACGCGCGGGTCTAGCGGGAGTTGAGCAGTTCTTC. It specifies CATRRAGLAGVEQFF.

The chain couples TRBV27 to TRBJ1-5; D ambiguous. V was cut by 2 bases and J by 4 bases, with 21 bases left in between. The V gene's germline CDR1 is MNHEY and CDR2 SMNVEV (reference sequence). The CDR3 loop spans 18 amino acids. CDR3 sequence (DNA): TGTGCCAGCAGTTTAACGAACGACTTGTGGATATGGAATCAGCCCCAGCATTTT. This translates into CASSLTNDLWIWNQPQHF.

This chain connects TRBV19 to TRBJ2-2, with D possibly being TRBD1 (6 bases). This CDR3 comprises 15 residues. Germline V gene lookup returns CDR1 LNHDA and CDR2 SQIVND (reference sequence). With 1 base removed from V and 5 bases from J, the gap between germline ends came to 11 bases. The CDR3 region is CASSIGNRVTGELFF. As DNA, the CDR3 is TGTGCCAGTAGTATAGGGAACAGGGTGACCGGGGAGCTGTTTTTT.

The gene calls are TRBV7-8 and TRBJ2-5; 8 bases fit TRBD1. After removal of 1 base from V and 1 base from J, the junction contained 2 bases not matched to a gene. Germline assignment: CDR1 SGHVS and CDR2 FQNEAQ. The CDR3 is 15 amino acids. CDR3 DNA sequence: TGTGCCAGCAGCTTAGGGACAGGGCGCCAAGAGACCCAGTACTTC. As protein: CASSLGTGRQETQYF.